The 10 T cell receptor beta chains given below trace back to one sample, sequenced in a study of cytomegalovirus exposure and HLA in healthy donors. The study ran its PCR with 60 Vbeta and 13 Jbeta primers. The repertoire was sequenced with immunoSEQ multiplex PCR; TCRdb's copy has only in-frame clones and lacks some. Here the sample spans about 150,000 clones, around 80% being singletons. The sample consisted of PBMCs. These receptors originate from a young man in good health and CMV-seronegative.

The chain has TRBV5-1 and TRBJ1-1, with 10 bases fitting TRBD1. Germline CDR1 reads SGHRS; CDR2 reads YFSETQ. V trimming: 4 bases; J trimming: 5 bases; junction bases outside the gene matches: 8. The CDR3 sequence is 15 residues long. CDR3 bases: TGCGCCAGCAGCGCCCCGACAGGGGGCTGGACTGAAGCTTTCTTT. Encoded protein: CASSAPTGGWTEAFF.

This chain joins TRBV5-3 and TRBJ2-5; possible D gene TRBD2, 5 bases. TRBV5-3 is reported as an ORF; its role is uncertain. V was clipped by 10 bases and J by 7 bases, with 23 bases between them. The CDR3 has 14 residues. The chain's CDR3 is CAPSRRAVGWTQYF. The DNA of the CDR3 is TGTGCCCCAAGCCGGCGGGCCGTCGGGTGGACCCAGTACTTC.

V and J are TRBV7-9 and TRBJ1-2; 10 positions agree with TRBD1. The CDR3 totals 15 residues. Germline V gene data show CDR1 as SEHNR and CDR2 as FQNEAQ (reference sequence). The V segment lost 5 bases and the J segment 8 bases; nucleotides outside the gene matches: 11. The CDR3 spells CASSHLGTGVPGYTF. The CDR3 nucleotides are TGTGCCAGCAGCCATTTGGGGACAGGGGTCCCCGGCTACACCTTC.

This clone occurred a few times. This chain joins TRBV5-1 and TRBJ2-1, with D possibly TRBD2 on 6 matching bases. CDR3 length: 18 amino acids. Looked up from germline, CDR1 is SGHRS and CDR2 is YFSETQ. V lost 4 bases, J lost 0 bases, and 20 bases lay in between. The DNA of the CDR3 is TGCGCCAGCAGCCTGGGCCTCCTAGCGAAGAGCTCCTACAATGAGCAGTTCTTC. It specifies CASSLGLLAKSSYNEQFF.

V is TRBV5-1 and J is TRBJ1-6, with D hard to call. The CDR3 extends over 15 amino acids. The germline V and J ends were trimmed by 0 bases and 2 bases, with 6 bases remaining between them. Germline V gene sequence: CDR1 SGHRS, CDR2 YFSETQ. Here the CDR3 reads CASSLDSTYNSPLHF. In DNA, the CDR3 is TGCGCCAGCAGCTTGGACAGCACCTATAATTCACCCCTCCACTTT.

The chain is built from TRBV7-9 and TRBJ2-7, with TRBD1 as a possible D gene (5 bases). Between the trimmed V and J ends, which lost 7 bases and 2 bases, there was a span of 15 bases. The length of the CDR3 is 14 residues. Germline CDR1 and CDR2: SEHNR and FQNEAQ (reference sequence). CDR3 nucleotides: TGTGCCAGCATTCAGGGCCGCTCCCCCTACGAGCAGTACTTC. Protein product: CASIQGRSPYEQYF.

The chain has TRBV27 and TRBJ2-5; 9 nucleotides align to TRBD1. Germline V CDR1 and CDR2: MNHEY, SMNVEV (reference sequence). The V and J ends lost 5 bases and 2 bases, in that order; junction bases with no gene match: 6. This CDR3 region has 15 residues. In nucleotides, the CDR3 is TGTGCCAGCAGTCCGTGGACAGGGGCACAAGAGACCCAGTACTTC. It specifies CASSPWTGAQETQYF.

This sequence joins TRBV5-1 and TRBJ2-3, with D possibly being TRBD2 (5 bases). This CDR3 spans 14 amino acids. The V gene lost 9 bases and the J gene lost 5 bases, with 19 bases spanning the gap. Germline V gene sequence: CDR1 SGHRS, CDR2 YFSETQ. The CDR3 region has the DNA TGCGCCACCACCTCCGTGGACTCATTAGATACGCAGTATTTT. Translation gives CATTSVDSLDTQYF.

This sequence joins TRBV5-1 and TRBJ1-2; perhaps TRBD1 as D (6 bases). V was trimmed by 3 bases and J by 3 bases, leaving 9 bases between them. Looked up from germline, CDR1 is SGHRS and CDR2 is YFSETQ. This CDR3 is built from 13 residues. The CDR3 DNA follows: TGCGCCAGCAGCTGGGACAAAGACTATGGCTACACCTTC. It is translated as CASSWDKDYGYTF. Variable domain in full (rest from reference TRBV5-1 and TRBJ1-2): KAGVTQTPRYLIKTRGQQVTLSCSPISGHRSVSWYQQTPGQGLQFLFEYFSETQRNKGNFPGRFSGRQFSNSRSEMNVSTLELGDSALYLCASSWDKDYGYTFGSGTRLTVV.

The J gene is TRBJ2-5, the V gene TRBV19, with D maybe TRBD2 (6 bases). The V gene lost 3 bases and the J gene lost 2 bases, with 19 bases spanning the gap. The V gene's germline CDR1 is LNHDA and CDR2 SQIVND (reference sequence). The CDR3 loop spans 17 amino acids. CDR3 protein: CASSMGWDSAGQETQYF. DNA for the CDR3: TGTGCCAGTAGTATGGGGTGGGACTCGGCGGGGCAAGAGACCCAGTACTTC.